The following is a T cell receptor (beta chain) sequence with its context. Only in-frame clones appear in the TCRdb table, and some are missing; sequencing was by immunoSEQ multiplex PCR. The sample holds tens of thousands of clones, over 75% seen once. These data originate in a study of PD-L1 blockade in urothelial cancer. Deletions cut 5 bases from V and 5 bases from J, with 20 bases between. There are 15 residues in the CDR3. Germline CDR1 SQVTM, CDR2 ANQGSEA. Described time point: pretreatment peripheral blood. The sample in question was PBMCs, obtained around atezolizumab (anti-PD-L1) treatment. This clonotype was sampled from a man between 65 and 85 years old with urothelial cancer. The J gene is TRBJ2-3, the V gene TRBV29-1; D perhaps matches TRBD2 (5 bases). The CDR3 DNA follows: TGCAGCGTTTATTCCCGGGCCCTACGGGGAGATACGCAGTATTTT. It yields the protein CSVYSRALRGDTQYF.